These T cell receptor beta chains were read from a single sample in a study of T cell changes during pregnancy in multiple sclerosis. Method: immunoSEQ multiplex PCR; TCRdb's copy keeps in-frame clones and lacks some. The table has 39,000 or so clones, about 90% seen once. Specimen: CD8+ T cells from peripheral blood mononuclear cells, collected in the first trimester of pregnancy. The receptors were gathered from a female donor with multiple sclerosis, enrolled in a pregnancy study. Each CDR3 is given with its conserved first and last residue. The D gene is left open where the match is weak. Some rows mark clone size as missing; the rest say once, few, many or name a class of expanded clone.

v_call: TRBV6-6
d_call: NA
j_call: TRBJ2-3
cdr3_length: 15
clone_size: NA
cdr3_nt: TGTGCCAGCAGTTTTCGAGCTTCCGGCACAGATACGCAGTATTTT
cdr3_aa: CASSFRASGTDTQYF

v_call: TRBV5-1
d_call: NA
j_call: TRBJ1-2
cdr3_length: 16
clone_size: once
cdr3_nt: TGCGCCAGCAGCTTGGCGTTACGGGGGTTTAACTATGGCTACACCTTC
cdr3_aa: CASSLALRGFNYGYTF

v_call: TRBV7-6
d_call: TRBD1
j_call: TRBJ1-1
cdr3_length: 14
clone_size: NA
cdr3_nt: TGTGCCAGCAGCTCGGGCAGGGGGGTCACTGAAGCTTTCTTT
cdr3_aa: CASSSGRGVTEAFF

v_call: TRBV7-9
d_call: NA
j_call: TRBJ2-3
cdr3_length: 15
clone_size: NA
cdr3_nt: TGTGCCAGCAGCTCCCCCGTCGGGTTAGGAGATACGCAGTATTTT
cdr3_aa: CASSSPVGLGDTQYF

v_call: TRBV27
d_call: NA
j_call: TRBJ2-7
cdr3_length: 15
clone_size: NA
cdr3_nt: TGTGCCAGCAGCTTGCGACAGCCGAGCGCCTACGAGCAGTACTTC
cdr3_aa: CASSLRQPSAYEQYF

v_call: TRBV19
d_call: NA
j_call: TRBJ1-1
cdr3_length: 13
clone_size: once
cdr3_nt: TGTGCCAGTAGTAGGAGCCTGAACACTGAAGCTTTCTTT
cdr3_aa: CASSRSLNTEAFF

v_call: TRBV27
d_call: NA
j_call: TRBJ2-1
cdr3_length: 12
clone_size: NA
cdr3_nt: TGTGCCAGCAGTTTACTAGGAGATGAGCAGTTCTTC
cdr3_aa: CASSLLGDEQFF

v_call: TRBV9
d_call: NA
j_call: TRBJ2-1
cdr3_length: 18
clone_size: NA
cdr3_nt: TGTGCCAGCAGCGTAGTGGGGGCGGTAACTAGCTCCTACAATGAGCAGTTCTTC
cdr3_aa: CASSVVGAVTSSYNEQFF

v_call: TRBV10-3
d_call: TRBD2
j_call: TRBJ2-7
cdr3_length: 15
clone_size: NA
cdr3_nt: TGTGCCATCAGTGAGGGGACTAGCGGGAAGTACGAGCAGTACTTC
cdr3_aa: CAISEGTSGKYEQYF

v_call: TRBV6-5
d_call: NA
j_call: TRBJ2-6
cdr3_length: 15
clone_size: NA
cdr3_nt: TGTGCCAGCAGTTACATAGACTCTGGGGCCAACGTCCTGACTTTC
cdr3_aa: CASSYIDSGANVLTF

v_call: TRBV7-9
d_call: NA
j_call: TRBJ1-3
cdr3_length: 14
clone_size: NA
cdr3_nt: TGTGCCAGCAGCTTGGGGGGTAGTGGAAACACCATATATTTT
cdr3_aa: CASSLGGSGNTIYF

v_call: TRBV27
d_call: TRBD2
j_call: TRBJ2-7
cdr3_length: 15
clone_size: once
cdr3_nt: TGTGCCAGCAGTGCCCATTCCAGCGGGGGTATCGAGCAGTACTTC
cdr3_aa: CASSAHSSGGIEQYF

v_call: TRBV6-1
d_call: TRBD1
j_call: TRBJ1-5
cdr3_length: 16
clone_size: once
cdr3_nt: TGTGCCAGCAGTGGCCCCAGGGGGCTTAGCAATCAGCCCCAGCATTTT
cdr3_aa: CASSGPRGLSNQPQHF

v_call: TRBV7-8
d_call: NA
j_call: TRBJ1-1
cdr3_length: 13
clone_size: NA
cdr3_nt: TGTGCCAGCAGCTTAACAGTAAACACTGAAGCTTTCTTT
cdr3_aa: CASSLTVNTEAFF

v_call: TRBV27
d_call: TRBD1
j_call: TRBJ1-2
cdr3_length: 17
clone_size: NA
cdr3_nt: TGTGCCAGCAGTTTAATCCCCCCCAGACAGGGCAACTATGGCTACACCTTC
cdr3_aa: CASSLIPPRQGNYGYTF

v_call: TRBV27
d_call: NA
j_call: TRBJ2-1
cdr3_length: 15
clone_size: NA
cdr3_nt: TGTGCCAGCAAGCAAGATTTGGCCGCGGGCAATGAGCAGTTCTTC
cdr3_aa: CASKQDLAAGNEQFF

v_call: TRBV5-8
d_call: NA
j_call: TRBJ2-2
cdr3_length: 14
clone_size: NA
cdr3_nt: TGTGCCAGCAGCATGACAGGGAACACCGGGGAGCTGTTTTTT
cdr3_aa: CASSMTGNTGELFF

v_call: TRBV29-1
d_call: NA
j_call: TRBJ2-1
cdr3_length: 14
clone_size: NA
cdr3_nt: TGCAGCGTTGAAGTTATACAGGGCTACAATGAGCAGTTCTTC
cdr3_aa: CSVEVIQGYNEQFF

v_call: TRBV6-5
d_call: TRBD1
j_call: TRBJ2-7
cdr3_length: 13
clone_size: NA
cdr3_nt: TGTGCCAGCAGTTTACAGGGGGCCTACGAGCAGTACTTC
cdr3_aa: CASSLQGAYEQYF

v_call: TRBV5-1
d_call: NA
j_call: TRBJ1-3
cdr3_length: 14
clone_size: NA
cdr3_nt: TGCGCCAGCAGCTTGGGGGAGTTCGGAAACACCATATATTTT
cdr3_aa: CASSLGEFGNTIYF

v_call: TRBV5-1
d_call: TRBD1
j_call: TRBJ2-7
cdr3_length: 18
clone_size: NA
cdr3_nt: TGCGCCAGCAGCTTGGCCTGGGCCGGGACAGGGGTGGCCTACGAGCAGTACTTC
cdr3_aa: CASSLAWAGTGVAYEQYF

v_call: TRBV15
d_call: NA
j_call: TRBJ2-7
cdr3_length: 14
clone_size: NA
cdr3_nt: TGTGCCACCAGCAGAGACCCCCCGGTTTACGAGCAGTACTTC
cdr3_aa: CATSRDPPVYEQYF

v_call: TRBV19
d_call: TRBD1
j_call: TRBJ2-1
cdr3_length: 15
clone_size: NA
cdr3_nt: TGTGCCAGTAGTATATTGGGACAGGGGATGAATGAGCAGTTCTTC
cdr3_aa: CASSILGQGMNEQFF

v_call: TRBV7-3
d_call: NA
j_call: TRBJ1-2
cdr3_length: 11
clone_size: NA
cdr3_nt: TGTGCCAGCAGCCAGTCGTATGGCTACACCTTC
cdr3_aa: CASSQSYGYTF

v_call: TRBV4-1
d_call: TRBD2
j_call: TRBJ2-1
cdr3_length: 16
clone_size: NA
cdr3_nt: TGCGCCAGCAGCCAAGAAGGACTAGCGGTATACAATGAGCAGTTCTTC
cdr3_aa: CASSQEGLAVYNEQFF

v_call: TRBV5-8
d_call: TRBD1
j_call: TRBJ1-2
cdr3_length: 17
clone_size: once
cdr3_nt: TGTGCCAGCAGCTTGCGGGACAGATACGCTGCTAACTATGGCTACACCTTC
cdr3_aa: CASSLRDRYAANYGYTF

v_call: TRBV10-3
d_call: NA
j_call: TRBJ1-6
cdr3_length: 16
clone_size: NA
cdr3_nt: TGTGCCATCAGTGAATGGGCAGCCGCCTATAATTCACCCCTCCACTTT
cdr3_aa: CAISEWAAAYNSPLHF

v_call: TRBV19
d_call: TRBD2
j_call: TRBJ2-7
cdr3_length: 14
clone_size: NA
cdr3_nt: TGTGCCAGTAGTTTTAGCGGGAGGCTCGACGAGCAGTACTTC
cdr3_aa: CASSFSGRLDEQYF